The next 8 T cell receptor beta chains were all read from a single sample in a study of blood T cells in healthy people across ages (dated by TCRdb to the mid-2010s). Library method: 5' RACE. TCRdb records Illumina HiSeq 2500 as the sequencer. The second PCR ran for roughly 7 to 12 cycles and used a J-beta primer mix along with a sample-barcoded 5' primer. Clones were called with MiXCR by TCRdb after fastp trimmed the public reads at Q25, and only in-frame beta chains were retained. A single entry per CDR3 protein holds the most common genes and DNA from its merged rows. Counted in this sample were 750,000 to 950,000 distinct CDR3 sequences; about 27% of them appeared once. About a tenth of the sample is in the top ten clones. These records were also assigned to another study, of T cells of mothers and their children.

The specimen sequenced was blood. The origin of the receptors is a woman in her thirties or forties in good health.

This sequence joins TRBV5-1 and TRBJ2-7; TRBD2 aligns across 10 bases. The CDR3 runs to 17 residues. Germline V gene data show CDR1 as SGHRS and CDR2 as YFSETQ. After removal of 5 bases from V and 3 bases from J, the junction contained 14 bases not matched to a gene. The CDR3 here is CASRATSGAKVVYEQYF. The CDR3 DNA reads TGCGCCAGCAGGGCTACTAGCGGGGCGAAGGTAGTCTACGAGCAGTACTTC.

A note on this clonotype: At one end the junction does not follow the germline gene, possibly because of a read error. This rearrangement joins TRBV5-4 to TRBJ1-2, with D tentatively TRBD1 (6 bases). Germline V lookup: CDR1 SGHNT, CDR2 YYREEE (reference sequence). This CDR3 has 11 residues. The CDR3 nucleotides are TGTGCCAGCAGCTTGACAGGGCGAACTGCCTTC. Protein sequence: CASSLTGRTAF. Looking up the rest from reference TRBV5-4 and TRBJ1-2 gives the full variable domain: ETGVTQSPTHLIKTRGQQVTLRCSSQSGHNTVSWYQQALGQGPQFIFQYYREEENGRGNFPPRFSGLQFPNYSSELNVNALELDDSALYLCASSLTGRTAFGSGTRLTVV.

The J gene is TRBJ1-1, the V gene TRBV2; 8 nucleotides align to TRBD1. Trimming cost V 6 bases and J 7 bases; bases outside gene matches: 7. Germline V gene data show CDR1 as SNHLY and CDR2 as FYNNEI. This CDR3 has 13 amino acids. The CDR3 loop is CASRLDRGGEAFF. Here the CDR3 DNA reads TGTGCCAGCAGACTAGACAGGGGTGGTGAAGCTTTCTTT.

At least ten counts were recorded for this clonotype. This chain links TRBV7-9 with TRBJ2-7, with D uncertain. This CDR3 region has 14 residues. V lost 1 base and J 2 bases, leaving 9 bases between the germline ends. Germline assignment: CDR1 SEHNR and CDR2 FQNEAQ (reference sequence). CDR3 sequence reads: CASSLDSATYEQYF. DNA of the CDR3: TGTGCCAGCAGCTTAGACAGTGCCACCTACGAGCAGTACTTC.

This clonotype was found a few times. This chain links TRBV20-1 with TRBJ2-4; the match to TRBD1 covers 8 bases. The end of the DNA aligns better with TRBJ2-7, so the J call may be wrong. The CDR3 consists of 14 residues. Germline CDR1 and CDR2: DFQATT and SNEGSKA (reference sequence). Here the CDR3 reads CSARDQDRVFEQYF. As DNA, the CDR3 is TGCAGTGCTAGAGATCAGGACAGGGTGTTCGAGCAGTACTTC.

This clonotype showed up just a few times. V usage is TRBV5-1 and J usage is TRBJ2-5; 11 bases are shared with TRBD2. The J call is in doubt because the DNA end fits TRBJ2-7 better. The CDR3 is 14 residues long. Per germline, CDR1 SGHRS and CDR2 YFSETQ. The chain's CDR3 is CASSPGLADHEQYF. The CDR3 DNA is TGCGCCAGCAGCCCGGGACTAGCGGACCACGAGCAGTACTTC.

The chain uses TRBV15 and TRBJ2-2; D possibly uses TRBD1 or TRBD2 (5 bases each). V lost 3 bases and J lost 2, with 16 bases in between. CDR1 is LNHNV, CDR2 YYDKDF, per germline (reference sequence). The CDR3 runs to 17 residues. The CDR3 spells CATSRELDSGNTGELFF. Here the CDR3 DNA reads TGTGCCACCAGCAGGGAACTAGACAGCGGCAACACCGGGGAGCTGTTTTTT. Based on the CDR3 plus reference TRBV15 and TRBJ2-2, the full variable domain is DAMVIQNPRYQVTQFGKPVTLSCSQTLNHNVMYWYQQKSSQAPKLLFHYYDKDFNNEADTPDNFQSRRPNTSFCFLDIRSPGLGDTAMYLCATSRELDSGNTGELFFGEGSRLTVL.

The V call is TRBV5-1, the J call TRBJ2-2; D remains ambiguous. Germline values: CDR1 SGHRS, CDR2 YFSETQ. V was shortened by 4 bases and J by 7 bases, with 14 bases between the two germline ends. This CDR3 has 14 amino acids. The CDR3 loop reads CASSPMGTLGELFF. In DNA form, the CDR3 reads TGCGCCAGCAGCCCCATGGGCACTCTCGGGGAGCTGTTTTTT.